These T cell receptor beta chains were read from a single sample in a study of T cell responses to AZD1222 COVID-19 vaccine. Assay used: immunoSEQ multiplex PCR; TCRdb lists only in-frame clones, some missing. The sample has about 140,000 clones, about 93% seen once. Sequencing used peripheral blood, obtained on day 0 of AZD1222 vaccination. The receptors derive from an adult in good health. CDR3s include the opening cysteine and the closing phenylalanine or tryptophan. Fields, in order: D gene, J gene, clone size, V gene, CDR3 DNA, CDR3 protein. A D gene is named only where the DNA matches it firmly. Clone size is stated in some rows and not others, as once, few, many or a class when expanded.

>-|TRBJ2-3|once|TRBV4-2
TGTGCCAGCAGCCAGGAAGTGTTTACAGATACGCAGTATTTT
CASSQEVFTDTQYF
>-|TRBJ1-5|-|TRBV7-8
TGTGCCAGCGCACAGGGACTAGATCAGCCCCAGCATTTT
CASAQGLDQPQHF
>TRBD2|TRBJ2-2|-|TRBV11-3
TGTGCCAGCAGCTTACTTCGCGGGAGCGGTTTTTCCGGGGAGCTGTTTTTT
CASSLLRGSGFSGELFF
>-|TRBJ2-1|-|TRBV18
TGTGCCAGCTCAAACCCCAATGAGCAGTTCTTC
CASSNPNEQFF
>TRBD1|TRBJ1-6|-|TRBV27
TGTGCCAGCAGTTTCACAGGGGTCGGCTCCTATAATTCACCCCTCCACTTT
CASSFTGVGSYNSPLHF
>TRBD1|TRBJ2-2|-|TRBV19
TGTGCCAGTAGTAGCGGACAGGGTGGGAGAAACACCGGGGAGCTGTTTTTT
CASSSGQGGRNTGELFF
>-|TRBJ1-5|-|TRBV7-2
TGTGCCAGCAGCTTAAATGGCGGAGATCAGCCCCAGCATTTT
CASSLNGGDQPQHF
>-|TRBJ1-2|once|TRBV27
TGTGCCAGCAGTAGCACCGGGACGAACTATGGCTACACCTTC
CASSSTGTNYGYTF
>-|TRBJ2-2|few|TRBV19
TGTGCCAGTAGTATAAAGGCTCGGGCCACCGGGGAGCTGTTTTTT
CASSIKARATGELFF
>-|TRBJ2-5|-|TRBV5-1
TGCGCCAGCAGCTTAGGGGATCGGGAGACCCAGTACTTC
CASSLGDRETQYF
>TRBD2|TRBJ2-5|-|TRBV14
TGTGCCAGCAGCCAAGATGCACGCGGCGGGAGTTTGTTAGGGACCCAGTACTTC
CASSQDARGGSLLGTQYF
>TRBD1|TRBJ2-7|-|TRBV7-6
TGTGCCAGCAGCTTAGGAATCGGACAGGGGGCAAGCGAGCAGTACTTC
CASSLGIGQGASEQYF
>-|TRBJ1-1|-|TRBV27
TGTGCCAGCCTCCGAGGAGCAGGGTTGCACACTGAAGCTTTCTTT
CASLRGAGLHTEAFF
>-|TRBJ1-5|-|TRBV7-8
TGTGCCAGCAGCGCCCGTACGGATCAGCCCCAGCATTTT
CASSARTDQPQHF
>-|TRBJ2-2|few|TRBV6-5
TGTGCCAGCAATGCGGGTTCGAACACCGGGGAGCTGTTTTTT
CASNAGSNTGELFF
>-|TRBJ1-1|-|TRBV3-1/TRBV3-2
TGTGCCAGCAGCCTGTCGCGGGTGTACCGGGGGCGAGAGAACACTGAAGCTTTCTTT
CASSLSRVYRGRENTEAFF
>TRBD1|TRBJ1-3|-|TRBV28
TGTGCCAGCAGTCGGGACAGGGCTGGAAACACCATATATTTT
CASSRDRAGNTIYF
>-|TRBJ2-1|-|TRBV12-3/TRBV12-4
TGTGCCAGCAGTTTATCGGCTGTCAATGAGCAGTTCTTC
CASSLSAVNEQFF
>TRBD1|TRBJ1-1|-|TRBV24-1
TGTGCCACCAGTGATTTCTTACAGGGGCCACTAATGAACACTGAAGCTTTCTTT
CATSDFLQGPLMNTEAFF
>-|TRBJ1-4|-|TRBV5-1
TGCGCCAGCAGCTTGGATACCCGGCTCAAAGAAAAACTGTTTTTT
CASSLDTRLKEKLFF
>-|TRBJ2-1|once|TRBV4-1
TGCGCCAGCAGCCAAGAAAGTAGGGACTTCACTGATGAGCAGTTCTTC
CASSQESRDFTDEQFF
>-|TRBJ2-1|-|TRBV24-1
TGTGCCACCAGTGATTCTGGAGGAACACACTTTTACAATGAGCAGTTCTTC
CATSDSGGTHFYNEQFF
>-|TRBJ2-7|-|TRBV5-1
TGCGCCAGCAGCTTGCGTTCCAGCCAGGACTACGAGCAGTACTTC
CASSLRSSQDYEQYF
>-|TRBJ1-2|-|TRBV27
TGTGCCAGCAGCACCGGGCAATACTATGGCTACACCTTC
CASSTGQYYGYTF
>-|TRBJ1-5|-|TRBV30
TGTGCCTGGACATCCTCGGGGAATAGCAATCAGCCCCAGCATTTT
CAWTSSGNSNQPQHF
>TRBD2|TRBJ2-5|-|TRBV27
TGTGCCAGCAGGGGTAGCGGGAGGGTCCAAGAGACCCAGTACTTC
CASRGSGRVQETQYF
>-|TRBJ2-1|-|TRBV5-4
TGTGCCAGCAGCCTACAGGGCAGGGACAATGAGCAGTTCTTC
CASSLQGRDNEQFF
>TRBD1|TRBJ1-1|-|TRBV10-3
TGTGCCATCAGGACCCGCGGACAGGGGGCCAAGAACACTGAAGCTTTCTTT
CAIRTRGQGAKNTEAFF
>-|TRBJ2-2|-|TRBV4-1
TGCGCCAGCAGAAGCGTAGGGGGAGGAAAAACCGGGGAGCTGTTTTTT
CASRSVGGGKTGELFF
>-|TRBJ2-4|-|TRBV14
TGTGCCAGCAGCCCGGGAGACCTAGCCAAAAACATTCAGTACTTC
CASSPGDLAKNIQYF
>-|TRBJ1-4|-|TRBV5-1
TGCGCCAGCAGCTTGGGGAGGGAGAAGGAAAAACTGTTTTTT
CASSLGREKEKLFF
>-|TRBJ2-2|-|TRBV6-5
TGTGCCAGCGCAGGGGATGGAAACACCGGGGAGCTGTTTTTT
CASAGDGNTGELFF
>-|TRBJ1-1|-|TRBV19
TGTGCCAGTAAAGACCCCCCCATAAGCACTGAAGCTTTCTTT
CASKDPPISTEAFF
>TRBD2|TRBJ2-1|-|TRBV7-7
TGTGCCAGCAGCTTAGGAGCGGGAGGGTCGAGTGAGCAGTTCTTC
CASSLGAGGSSEQFF
>TRBD2|TRBJ2-1|-|TRBV13
TGTGCCAGCAGCTTAATTCAAGCGGGGTACAATGAGCAGTTCTTC
CASSLIQAGYNEQFF
>-|TRBJ2-1|-|TRBV6-5
TGTGCCAGTCGGTGGGGGAGAAATGAGCAGTTCTTC
CASRWGRNEQFF
>TRBD1|TRBJ2-7|-|TRBV7-9
TGTGCCAGCAGCTTAGGACAGGGGAACGAGCAGTACTTC
CASSLGQGNEQYF
>TRBD2|TRBJ2-3|-|TRBV6-2/TRBV6-3
TGTGCCAGCAGTTACCTCCTGGGACTAGCGGAGCCGGATACGCAGTATTTT
CASSYLLGLAEPDTQYF
>-|TRBJ2-1|-|TRBV6-5
TGTGCCACCGCGCAACTCTCCTACAATGAGCAGTTCTTC
CATAQLSYNEQFF
>-|TRBJ1-5|-|TRBV6-2/TRBV6-3
TGTGCCAGCAGCGATAATCAGCCCCAGCATTTT
CASSDNQPQHF
>TRBD1|TRBJ1-2|-|TRBV3-1/TRBV3-2
TGTGCCAGCAGCCAAAGGGGGCGAGATGGCTACACCTTC
CASSQRGRDGYTF
>-|TRBJ2-3|-|TRBV3-1/TRBV3-2
TGTGCCAGCAGCCTTGGCGGGGCTAGCACAGATACGCAGTATTTT
CASSLGGASTDTQYF
>-|TRBJ2-7|-|TRBV5-1
TGCGCCAGCAGCCCGGACGCCCGCAGCTCCTACGAGCAGTACTTC
CASSPDARSSYEQYF
>-|TRBJ2-1|-|TRBV28
TGTGCCAGCAGTCCCCCCGGGGGTTTCGTTAGTGAGCAGTTCTTC
CASSPPGGFVSEQFF
>-|TRBJ2-7|-|TRBV5-1
TGCGCCAGCAGCCCCAGTTTGTCCTACGAGCAGTACTTC
CASSPSLSYEQYF
>TRBD1|TRBJ2-3|-|TRBV6-4
TGTGCCAGCAGTGGGACAGGGAGCACAGATACGCAGTATTTT
CASSGTGSTDTQYF
>TRBD2|TRBJ2-1|-|TRBV7-2
TGTGCCAGCAGCTTTAGCGGGAGTCACCACAATGAGCAGTTCTTC
CASSFSGSHHNEQFF
>TRBD1|TRBJ1-5|-|TRBV4-3
TGCGCCAGCAGCCAAGAACCCAGGGGGGATCAGCCCCAGCATTTT
CASSQEPRGDQPQHF
>-|TRBJ2-7|-|TRBV19
TGTGCCACGGGCGACTATCCTTCCTACGAGCAGTACTTC
CATGDYPSYEQYF
>-|TRBJ2-3|-|TRBV18
TGTGCCAGCTCTATCCTCGAGGCGGCGGATACGCAGTATTTT
CASSILEAADTQYF
>TRBD2|TRBJ2-2|-|TRBV7-2
TGTGCCAGCAGCTTTCCCCGCGGGGGGGCGAACACCGGGGAGCTGTTTTTT
CASSFPRGGANTGELFF
>-|TRBJ2-2|-|TRBV5-4
TGTGCCAGCAGGGAGGAGACGAACACCGGGGAGCTGTTTTTT
CASREETNTGELFF
>TRBD2|TRBJ2-4|-|TRBV29-1
TGCAGCGTCAATGGACTAGCGGGAGCCAAAAACATTCAGTACTTC
CSVNGLAGAKNIQYF
>-|TRBJ1-1|-|TRBV3-1/TRBV3-2
TGTGCCAGCAGCCAAACCCCCGGGACAACGAACACTGAAGCTTTCTTT
CASSQTPGTTNTEAFF
>-|TRBJ2-2|-|TRBV5-1
TGCGCCAGCAGCCACCGAGGGGAGGACGGGGAGCTGTTTTTT
CASSHRGEDGELFF
>-|TRBJ2-7|-|TRBV21-1
TGTGCCAGCAGCAGGGCAGGGGGAAACGAGCAGTACTTC
CASSRAGGNEQYF
>-|TRBJ2-7|-|TRBV18
TGTGCCAGCTCCCTGAAGTTATCCTACGAGCAGTACTTC
CASSLKLSYEQYF
>-|TRBJ2-7|-|TRBV7-2
TGTGCCAGCAGCTCAGGGACCAAGCAGTACTTC
CASSSGTKQYF
>-|TRBJ1-2|-|TRBV5-6
TGTGCCAGCAGCTTCGTCAGCTCTAACTATGGCTACACCTTC
CASSFVSSNYGYTF